A selection of T cell receptor beta chains follows, all from one sample in a study of control samples from healthy donors and cancer patients. Sequencing was performed with immunoSEQ multiplex PCR; in TCRdb, only in-frame clones are kept and a portion is missing. The sample lists roughly 120,000 clones, about 95% seen once, with approximately 4% in the top ten. Sequencing input: blood. The receptors here all came from a man aged 25 to 45 in good health. Each CDR3 is given with its conserved first and last residue. The D gene is left open where the match is weak. Size tells how often a clone was seen (once, few, many) or the class of an expanded clone, and some rows leave it out.

J gene	V gene	D gene	clone size	CDR3 DNA	CDR3 protein
TRBJ2-1	TRBV7-6	NA	NA	TGTGCCAGCAGCCTACAGGGAAGCGGATACAATGAGCAGTTCTTC	CASSLQGSGYNEQFF
TRBJ1-2	TRBV24-1	NA	once	TGTGCCACCAGTGATCAGAGGGAGGGGCACTATGGCTACACCTTC	CATSDQREGHYGYTF
TRBJ2-4	TRBV30	NA	NA	TGTGCCTGGAGTGAGCAGCTAGCCAAAAACATTCAGTACTTC	CAWSEQLAKNIQYF
TRBJ1-5	TRBV19	NA	NA	TGTGCCAGTAGAGCTCTGGCAGGTAATCAGCCCCAGCATTTT	CASRALAGNQPQHF
TRBJ1-5	TRBV19	NA	NA	TGTGCCAGTAGTGCCTTATCGAGCAATCAGCCCCAGCATTTT	CASSALSSNQPQHF
TRBJ1-6	TRBV4-2	NA	NA	TGTGCCAGCAGCCCGACAGGTGACTCACCCCTCCACTTT	CASSPTGDSPLHF
TRBJ2-7	TRBV19	TRBD2	NA	TGTGCCAGTAGTTTCGGGACTAGCATCCACGAGCAGTACTTC	CASSFGTSIHEQYF
TRBJ2-3	TRBV14	NA	NA	TGTGCCAGCAGCCCCGCTGTCTCTAGCACAGATACGCAGTATTTT	CASSPAVSSTDTQYF
TRBJ2-3	TRBV9	TRBD2	NA	TGTGCCAGCAGTTCCGGGACTAGCGGGGGGGCGGTAGATACGCAGTATTTT	CASSSGTSGGAVDTQYF
TRBJ2-7	TRBV7-8	NA	NA	TGTGCCAGCAGCCCGCTGGGGGGCTCATACGAGCAGTACTTC	CASSPLGGSYEQYF
TRBJ1-4	TRBV6-5	NA	NA	TGTGCCAGCAGTTATACAGATGAAAAACTGTTTTTT	CASSYTDEKLFF
TRBJ1-4	TRBV12-3/TRBV12-4	NA	NA	TGTGCCAGCAGCCGCCTTCTTGAAAAACTGTTTTTT	CASSRLLEKLFF
TRBJ2-7	TRBV4-1	NA	NA	TGCGCCAGCAGCCCATCTCAGTACGAGCAGTACTTC	CASSPSQYEQYF
TRBJ1-1	TRBV19	NA	NA	TGTGCCACTGCGGCGGGGGACACTGAAGCTTTCTTT	CATAAGDTEAFF
TRBJ2-1	TRBV3-1/TRBV3-2	NA	NA	TGTGCCAGCAGCCAACTGGCGGGGCTGGACAATGAGCAGTTCTTC	CASSQLAGLDNEQFF
TRBJ2-7	TRBV30	TRBD1	NA	TGTGCCCTTGGACAGGGGGCCTACGAGCAGTACTTC	CALGQGAYEQYF
TRBJ2-5	TRBV5-1	NA	once	TGCGCCAGCAGCTACGGGGGGCCAGAGACCCAGTACTTC	CASSYGGPETQYF
TRBJ1-2	TRBV30	NA	NA	TGTGCCTGGAGTAGTGGACGGCCTTATGGCTACACCTTC	CAWSSGRPYGYTF
TRBJ2-2	TRBV7-8	TRBD1	NA	TGTGCCAGCAGCAAACGGACAGGGACGAGCACCGGGGAGCTGTTTTTT	CASSKRTGTSTGELFF
TRBJ2-7	TRBV6-5	NA	NA	TGTGCCAGCCCCCCTCTTGGACAGTCCTACGAGCAGTACTTC	CASPPLGQSYEQYF
TRBJ2-5	TRBV4-1	TRBD2	NA	TGCGCCAGCAGCCAAGCGCTCGGACTAGCGGGGGGCCAAGAGACCCAGTACTTC	CASSQALGLAGGQETQYF
TRBJ1-5	TRBV7-6	NA	NA	TGTGCCAGCAGCCCTTATGAGGGGTATCAGCCCCAGCATTTT	CASSPYEGYQPQHF
TRBJ1-6	TRBV6-6	TRBD1	NA	TGTGCCAGCAGTTACGAGACAGGGGGCTCTTCACCCCTCCACTTT	CASSYETGGSSPLHF
TRBJ1-6	TRBV7-9	TRBD1	few	TGTGCCAGCAGCCGACAGGGCAATTCACCCCTCCACTTT	CASSRQGNSPLHF
TRBJ2-7	TRBV19	NA	NA	TGTGCCAGTAGTATCAGGTCAGGGCAACCGGCGGGGATGAAGTTC	CASSIRSGQPAGMKF
TRBJ2-3	TRBV5-6	TRBD2	NA	TGTGCCAGCAGCTTTACTAGCGGGGGGGCCAGGGATACGCAGTATTTT	CASSFTSGGARDTQYF
TRBJ2-3	TRBV6-5	TRBD1	NA	TGTGCCAGCAGGGGACAGAGCACAGATACGCAGTATTTT	CASRGQSTDTQYF
TRBJ1-5	TRBV5-5	NA	NA	TGTGCCAGCAGTAGGGGGAGCAATCAGCCCCAGCATTTT	CASSRGSNQPQHF
TRBJ2-7	TRBV6-5	TRBD1	once	TGTGCCAGTATACGGCTGGGGACAGCTTCGTACGAGCAGTACTTC	CASIRLGTASYEQYF
TRBJ1-5	TRBV4-2	NA	few	TGTGCCAGCAGCCACGAACTGGACAGTTATCAGCCCCAGCATTTT	CASSHELDSYQPQHF
TRBJ1-1	TRBV28	NA	NA	TGTGCCAGCAGTAGGCCCCCTCGGACAGTGAACACTGAAGCTTTCTTT	CASSRPPRTVNTEAFF
TRBJ2-7	TRBV1	NA	few	TGCACCAGCAGCGGCGTACTAGCGGAGAGGTACGAGCAGTACTTC	CTSSGVLAERYEQYF
TRBJ1-1	TRBV30	NA	NA	TGTGCCTGGAGTCCGGGGCCCTACAATGAAGCTTTCTTT	CAWSPGPYNEAFF
TRBJ1-3	TRBV18	TRBD1	once	TGTGCCAGCTCACCGCAGGGGGCGAGCTCTGGAAACACCATATATTTT	CASSPQGASSGNTIYF
TRBJ2-1	TRBV30	NA	NA	TGTGCCCACGCGGGGATTTCCAATGAGCAGTTCTTC	CAHAGISNEQFF
TRBJ1-5	TRBV20-1	NA	NA	TGCAGTGCAGGGGATCAGCCCCAGCATTTT	CSAGDQPQHF
TRBJ1-2	TRBV28	TRBD1	NA	TGTGCCAGCAGTTCTCAACTTGGGACAGGGACCAACTATGGCTACACCTTC	CASSSQLGTGTNYGYTF
TRBJ1-2	TRBV19	NA	NA	TGTGCCAGTAGGCTTGGCGGGGATGGCTACACCTTC	CASRLGGDGYTF
TRBJ2-5	TRBV2	NA	NA	TGTGCCAGCAGTGAATGGGTAATGGGGGAGACCCAGTACTTC	CASSEWVMGETQYF
TRBJ2-1	TRBV5-6	NA	NA	TGTGCCAGCAGCTTATATCTTGAGCAGTTCTTC	CASSLYLEQFF
TRBJ1-1	TRBV6-5	NA	NA	TGTGCCAGCAGTTACTCGAGTGCAGGCACTGAAGCTTTCTTT	CASSYSSAGTEAFF